Listed below are T cell receptor beta chains from one sample, sequenced in a study of T-cell reconstitution after alpha-beta-depleted transplantation in children. MiXCR, run by TCRdb on the PCR reads, gives a single entry per CDR3 protein. The sample has around 190,000 distinct CDR3 sequences, 6.6% seen once; the top ten hold more than 5.5%. The sequencing here drew on PBMCs, taken before TCRalphabeta/CD19-depleted stem cell transplant. The receptors originated from a boy aged 2 to 10 with acute lymphoblastic leukemia, due to receive a stem cell transplant. CDR3s include the opening cysteine and the closing phenylalanine or tryptophan. Each record gives: CDR3 DNA, CDR3 protein, D gene, V gene, J gene, clone size. A D gene is named only where the DNA matches it firmly. Part of the rows lack a size; the others show once, few, many or a class for expanded clones.

cdr3_nt: TGTGCCAGCAGTGCCCGAGGGGAGGACTATGGCTACACCTTC
cdr3_aa: CASSARGEDYGYTF
d_call: .
v_call: TRBV12-3/TRBV12-4
j_call: TRBJ1-2
clone_size: many

cdr3_nt: TGTGCCAGCAGTGAATTTGGTCTGGGGGCAGATACGCAGTATTTT
cdr3_aa: CASSEFGLGADTQYF
d_call: .
v_call: TRBV2
j_call: TRBJ2-3
clone_size: many

cdr3_nt: TGCGCCAGCAGCCAAGGCTATCCGTCCACCTACGAGCAGTACTTC
cdr3_aa: CASSQGYPSTYEQYF
d_call: .
v_call: TRBV4-3
j_call: TRBJ2-7
clone_size: many

cdr3_nt: TGTGCCAGTAGCCCCGTGGGACCCACCTACGAGCAGTACTTC
cdr3_aa: CASSPVGPTYEQYF
d_call: .
v_call: TRBV19
j_call: TRBJ2-7
clone_size: .

cdr3_nt: TGTGCCAGCAGCGCGAGGGGAGGACAGGGCAATCAGCCCCAGCATTTT
cdr3_aa: CASSARGGQGNQPQHF
d_call: TRBD1
v_call: TRBV7-2
j_call: TRBJ1-5
clone_size: .

cdr3_nt: TGCGCCAGCAGCTGGACAGGGGGATTCTCTGGGGCCAACGTCCTGACTTTC
cdr3_aa: CASSWTGGFSGANVLTF
d_call: TRBD1
v_call: TRBV5-1
j_call: TRBJ2-6
clone_size: many

cdr3_nt: TGTGCCAGCAGCTTAGGGGACGGGAGCGATGAGCAGTTCTTC
cdr3_aa: CASSLGDGSDEQFF
d_call: .
v_call: TRBV7-9
j_call: TRBJ2-1
clone_size: many

cdr3_nt: TGTGCCAGCAGCTTATTGGGTGGACGAGATACGCAGTATTTT
cdr3_aa: CASSLLGGRDTQYF
d_call: .
v_call: TRBV7-6
j_call: TRBJ2-3
clone_size: many

cdr3_nt: TGCAGCCCTGAGGGACTAGCGCGGGAGCAGTTCTTC
cdr3_aa: CSPEGLAREQFF
d_call: TRBD2
v_call: TRBV29-1
j_call: TRBJ2-1
clone_size: .

cdr3_nt: TGTGCCAGCAGTTCCCCTCTCCACCCCGGGGAGCTGTTTTTT
cdr3_aa: CASSSPLHPGELFF
d_call: .
v_call: TRBV12-3/TRBV12-4
j_call: TRBJ2-2
clone_size: many

cdr3_nt: TGTGCCAGCAGCCTAGCGGGGGTAGTGACCTACAATGAGCAGTTCTTC
cdr3_aa: CASSLAGVVTYNEQFF
d_call: TRBD2
v_call: TRBV6-2/TRBV6-3
j_call: TRBJ2-1
clone_size: .

cdr3_nt: TGTGCCAGCAGCTTAGTGCCAGATACGCAGTATTTT
cdr3_aa: CASSLVPDTQYF
d_call: .
v_call: TRBV7-2
j_call: TRBJ2-3
clone_size: few

cdr3_nt: TGCAGTGCTAGGGTAGGAGTCTCTAGCACAGATACGCAGTATTTT
cdr3_aa: CSARVGVSSTDTQYF
d_call: .
v_call: TRBV20-1
j_call: TRBJ2-3
clone_size: .

cdr3_nt: TGTGCCAGTAGTATACTGGCCTCCAGGCAGTTCTTC
cdr3_aa: CASSILASRQFF
d_call: .
v_call: TRBV19
j_call: TRBJ2-1
clone_size: .

cdr3_nt: TGCGCGCTGAACGGGGAGCTGTTTTTT
cdr3_aa: CALNGELFF
d_call: .
v_call: TRBV4-1
j_call: TRBJ2-2
clone_size: many

cdr3_nt: TGTGCCAGCTCACCGTCTAGCAGGAGCTCCTACGAGCAGTACTTC
cdr3_aa: CASSPSSRSSYEQYF
d_call: .
v_call: TRBV18
j_call: TRBJ2-7
clone_size: few

cdr3_nt: TGCAGCGTGGAACACACAGGGAGCTCTGGAAACACCATATATTTT
cdr3_aa: CSVEHTGSSGNTIYF
d_call: .
v_call: TRBV29-1
j_call: TRBJ1-3
clone_size: .

cdr3_nt: TGCGCCAGCAGTCCTTATCGGGACCTCAATGAGCAGTTCTTC
cdr3_aa: CASSPYRDLNEQFF
d_call: .
v_call: TRBV10-2
j_call: TRBJ2-1
clone_size: few

cdr3_nt: TGTGCCAGCAGTGAAGCAGGGCGAGGCCAGCCCCAGCATTTT
cdr3_aa: CASSEAGRGQPQHF
d_call: .
v_call: TRBV6-1
j_call: TRBJ1-5
clone_size: .

cdr3_nt: TGTGCCAGCAGGGACAGATTCTACGAGCAGTACTTC
cdr3_aa: CASRDRFYEQYF
d_call: .
v_call: TRBV2
j_call: TRBJ2-7
clone_size: many

cdr3_nt: TGTGCCAGCACCCGAGGGAGAGATGATGGCTACACCTTC
cdr3_aa: CASTRGRDDGYTF
d_call: .
v_call: TRBV6-2/TRBV6-3
j_call: TRBJ1-2
clone_size: many

cdr3_nt: TGTGCCAGCAGTTTCCCGGGACAGAGAAACACCATATATTTT
cdr3_aa: CASSFPGQRNTIYF
d_call: TRBD1
v_call: TRBV28
j_call: TRBJ1-3
clone_size: many